This TCR beta chain was sequenced during a study of identical twins. V lost 1 base to trimming and J lost 4 bases; unmatched junction nucleotides: 8. The CDR3 is 17 residues long. Per the germline V gene, CDR1 is MGHRA and CDR2 is YSYEKL. TCRdb fed the 5' RACE reads into MiXCR, producing one record per CDR3 protein. The sample has a few hundred thousand distinct CDR3 sequences; around a tenth are singletons. This clonotype was seen repeatedly, ten times or more. The same sample was also studied in work on yellow fever vaccine responses in identical twins.

The clonotype comes from a woman between 18 and 29 years old in good health. This rearrangement joins TRBV4-1 to TRBJ2-1, with TRBD2 matching 9 bases. Input material: PBMCs. This chain's CDR3 is CASSQVESSGSYNEQFF. CDR3 in DNA: TGCGCCAGCAGCCAAGTCGAAAGTAGCGGGAGTTACAATGAGCAGTTCTTC.